The 14 T cell receptor beta chains below were found in one sample sequenced in a study of T cell changes during pregnancy in multiple sclerosis. TCRdb's copy holds only in-frame clones and misses some; the assay was immunoSEQ multiplex PCR. This sample has 49,000 or so clones, with 92% found just once. Sequences were derived from peripheral blood, sampled in the third trimester of pregnancy. Receptors were obtained from a female donor with multiple sclerosis, enrolled in a pregnancy study.

The genes are TRBV18 and TRBJ2-1; possibly TRBD2 for D (6 bases). Germline lookup yields CDR1 KGHSH and CDR2 LQKENI. The V end was cut by 3 bases, the J end by 6 bases, with 15 bases between. The CDR3 is 15 residues long. The CDR3 reads CASSPLVGAGNEQFF. In nucleotides, the CDR3 is TGTGCCAGCTCACCCCTTGTGGGAGCGGGCAATGAGCAGTTCTTC. The entire variable domain, with the rest obtained from reference TRBV18 and TRBJ2-1, is as follows: NAGVMQNPRHLVRRRGQEARLRCSPMKGHSHVYWYRQLPEEGLKFMVYLQKENIIDESGMPKERFSAEFPKEGPSILRIQQVVRGDSAAYFCASSPLVGAGNEQFFGPGTRLTVL.

V is TRBV6-5 and J is TRBJ2-7; 8 nucleotides match TRBD2. The V and J ends lost 8 bases and 2 bases, in that order; junction bases with no gene match: 5. Germline assignment: CDR1 MNHEY and CDR2 SVGAGI. CDR3 size: 13 residues. The CDR3 loop is CASGLAGPYEQYF. The CDR3 DNA sequence: TGTGCCAGCGGGCTAGCGGGCCCCTACGAGCAGTACTTC.

The gene calls are TRBV28 and TRBJ1-2; possibly TRBD1 for D (5 bases). The V end was cut by 8 bases, the J end by 4 bases, with 14 bases between. The CDR3 runs to 13 residues. CDR1 and CDR2 (germline): MDHEN, SYDVKM. The CDR3 nucleotides read TGTGCCAGCGTCAGCGACAGCGTCTATGGCTACACCTTC. Translated, it gives CASVSDSVYGYTF.

The chain recombines TRBV19 with TRBJ2-7; 7 bases are shared with TRBD2. This CDR3 is 14 amino acids long. The trim removed 5 bases at V and 6 bases at J, leaving 10 bases unmatched. Germline values: CDR1 LNHDA, CDR2 SQIVND (reference sequence). CDR3 in DNA: TGTGCCAGTAGTTTGACTAGCTTCTATCTCGAGCAGTACTTC. Its translation is CASSLTSFYLEQYF.

This chain uses TRBV29-1 with TRBJ1-5; 10 bases map to TRBD1. The junction had 5 bases not matched to a gene; V was cut back by 6 bases and J by 6 bases. The CDR3 totals 13 residues. Germline CDR1 is SQVTM and CDR2 is ANQGSEA. The CDR3 DNA follows: TGCAGCGTCGAGTGGGACAGGGGTCAGCCCCAGCATTTT. Amino acid sequence: CSVEWDRGQPQHF.

V is TRBV6-5 and J is TRBJ2-3; perhaps TRBD1 as D (6 bases). V was clipped by 5 bases and J by 3 bases, with 15 bases between them. The CDR3 has 15 amino acids. In germline, CDR1 is MNHEY, CDR2 SVGAGI. This CDR3 is CASSPRGVRTDTQYF. The DNA of the CDR3 is TGTGCCAGCAGTCCCAGGGGCGTGAGGACAGATACGCAGTATTTT.

The chain combines TRBV2 with TRBJ2-3; TRBD2 might be the D (6 bases). V shed 7 bases and J shed 6 bases, with 14 bases lying between them. The CDR3 length is 13 residues. In germline, CDR1 is SNHLY, CDR2 FYNNEI. CDR3 DNA sequence: TGTGCCAGCACTTACGGGAGTTCTGATACGCAGTATTTT. Its protein product is CASTYGSSDTQYF.

The CDR3 is CASSLEAGGPGEQFF. The CDR3 nucleotides are TGTGCCAGCAGCTTAGAGGCGGGAGGGCCAGGTGAGCAGTTCTTC. The V gene is TRBV11-1, the J gene TRBJ2-1; 9 bases fit TRBD2. The CDR3 runs to 15 residues. Per the germline V gene, CDR1 is SGHAT and CDR2 is FQDESV (reference sequence). Losses at the gene ends were 1 base for V and 9 bases for J; bases not matched to a gene: 7.

V gene TRBV13 combines with J gene TRBJ2-3; 9 bases are shared with TRBD2. Germline V gene data show CDR1 as PRHDT and CDR2 as FYEKMQ (reference sequence). V lost 0 bases, J lost 5 bases, and 3 bases stayed unmatched. This CDR3 spans 15 amino acids. CDR3 sequence reads: CASSLGREGGDTQYF. CDR3 coding DNA: TGTGCCAGCAGCTTAGGGCGGGAGGGGGGAGATACGCAGTATTTT.

This chain links TRBV11-3 with TRBJ2-7, with 10 bases aligning to TRBD2. The V gene end was trimmed by 5 bases and the J gene end by 1 base; junction bases not matched to a gene: 8. CDR3 length: 16 amino acids. Germline CDR1 SGHNT, CDR2 YENEEA. The CDR3 loop reads CASSRGASGSSYEQYF. CDR3 nucleotides: TGTGCCAGCAGCCGGGGGGCTAGCGGGAGTTCCTACGAGCAGTACTTC. The full variable domain, rest sourced from reference TRBV11-3 and TRBJ2-7, is EAGVVQSPRYKIIEKKQPVAFWCNPISGHNTLYWYLQNLGQGPELLIRYENEEAVDDSQLPKDRFSAERLKGVDSTLKIQPAELGDSAVYLCASSRGASGSSYEQYFGPGTRLTVT.

V is TRBV29-1 and J is TRBJ2-2; 8 bases agree with TRBD1. The CDR3 length is 14 residues. Germline trimming cut 6 bases from V and 2 bases from J; bases unmatched to any gene: 5. Germline CDR1 SQVTM, CDR2 ANQGSEA. The CDR3 DNA reads as TGCAGCGTGAAGACAGGGGTCAACACCGGGGAGCTGTTTTTT. This gives the protein CSVKTGVNTGELFF.

The gene calls are TRBV7-3 and TRBJ2-6, with D possibly TRBD2 on 6 matching bases. V was shortened by 1 base and J by 4 bases, with 11 bases between the two germline ends. Germline V gives CDR1 SGHTA, CDR2 FQGTGA. This CDR3 is built from 16 residues. DNA of the CDR3: TGTGCCAGCAGCTTAATTGGGGGGAGCGGGGCCAACGTCCTGACTTTC. It specifies CASSLIGGSGANVLTF.

About this clone: A junction end diverges from the germline sequence, so it may reflect a read error. The rearrangement uses TRBV7-7 and TRBJ2-7; a possible D gene is TRBD1 (7 bases). The CDR3 has 13 residues. Per the germline V gene, CDR1 is SSHAT and CDR2 is FNYEAQ (reference sequence). This chain's CDR3 is CASSLAEGAVQYF. CDR3 bases: TGTGCTAGCAGCTTAGCGGAGGGGGCAGTGCAGTACTTC.

This chain joins TRBV6-4 and TRBJ2-1; D uncertain. This CDR3 region has 13 residues. With 4 bases removed from V and 2 bases from J, the gap between germline ends came to 6 bases. The germline gives CDR1 MRHNA, CDR2 SNTAGT. CDR3 DNA: TGTGCCAGCAGTGTTTCAGCCTACAATGAGCAGTTCTTC. Translating gives CASSVSAYNEQFF.